The rows below give T cell receptor beta chains drawn from one sample of a study of beta chain features in type 1 diabetes. The method was immunoSEQ multiplex PCR; TCRdb's version includes in-frame clones alone and lacks a portion of them. The sample has about 340,000 clones, about 14% seen once; the top ten hold nearly 0.015%. The sample comprised naive CD4+ T cells from blood. Receptors were obtained from a woman between 18 and 29 years old with type 1 diabetes. Each CDR3 is given with its conserved first and last residue. D genes are given only for firm matches. The size of a clone is reported for some rows only, either as once, few or many, or as a class for expanded clones.

d_gene	v_gene	j_gene	abundance	len	CDR3aa	CDR3nt
TRBD1	TRBV9	TRBJ2-1	NA	14	CASSGGTVYNEQFF	TGTGCCAGCAGCGGTGGGACAGTATACAATGAGCAGTTCTTC
TRBD2	TRBV15	TRBJ2-1	few	15	CATSPSGSSYNEQFF	TGTGCCACCAGCCCAAGCGGGAGCTCCTACAATGAGCAGTTCTTC
NA	TRBV27	TRBJ1-2	NA	13	CASSLWGGYGYTF	TGTGCCAGCAGTTTATGGGGGGGATATGGCTACACCTTC
TRBD2	TRBV30	TRBJ2-2	few	15	CAWKALAINTGELFF	TGTGCCTGGAAGGCACTAGCGATCAACACCGGGGAGCTGTTTTTT
NA	TRBV11-2	TRBJ2-3	NA	12	CASSSYRSAQYF	TGTGCCAGCAGCTCTTACCGATCGGCGCAGTATTTT
NA	TRBV29-1	TRBJ1-1	few	12	CSTNQGYTEAFF	TGCAGCACTAACCAGGGATACACTGAAGCTTTCTTT
TRBD1	TRBV4-2	TRBJ1-1	NA	14	CASSHGQGTTEAFF	TGTGCCAGCAGCCATGGACAGGGGACCACTGAAGCTTTCTTT
TRBD2	TRBV14	TRBJ2-7	NA	17	CASSQVTYSGRPYEQYF	TGTGCCAGCAGCCAAGTTACTTATAGCGGGAGACCCTACGAGCAGTACTTC
TRBD2	TRBV2	TRBJ2-1	NA	15	CASRGGLAGPNEQFF	TGTGCCAGCAGGGGGGGACTAGCGGGCCCCAATGAGCAGTTCTTC
TRBD1	TRBV6-6	TRBJ1-5	NA	14	CASSYTGESQPQHF	TGTGCCAGCAGTTATACAGGGGAGAGCCAGCCCCAGCATTTT
NA	TRBV9	TRBJ1-1	NA	14	CASSNREWGTEAFF	TGTGCCAGCAGCAACCGGGAATGGGGCACTGAAGCTTTCTTT
NA	TRBV7-2	TRBJ2-1	NA	12	CASSSRDSPGFF	TGTGCCAGCAGCTCCCGGGACTCTCCCGGCTTCTTC
TRBD2	TRBV15	TRBJ2-1	NA	14	CATSRDQSGGEQFF	TGTGCCACCAGCAGAGATCAGTCGGGGGGTGAGCAGTTCTTC
NA	TRBV2	TRBJ1-5	NA	14	CASRDSRGHQPQHF	TGTGCCAGCAGAGATTCCAGGGGTCATCAGCCCCAGCATTTT
TRBD1	TRBV30	TRBJ2-7	NA	12	CAWSLTGREQYF	TGTGCCTGGAGTTTGACAGGGCGCGAGCAGTACTTC
TRBD1	TRBV7-2	TRBJ2-5	NA	16	CASSSTGTVRQETQYF	TGTGCCAGCAGCTCCACCGGGACAGTCCGACAAGAGACCCAGTACTTC
TRBD2	TRBV11-2	TRBJ2-5	NA	16	CASSFRREGYRETQYF	TGTGCCAGCAGCTTTCGACGGGAGGGCTATAGGGAGACCCAGTACTTC
TRBD1	TRBV18	TRBJ2-5	NA	15	CASSRRQGAGETQYF	TGTGCCAGCTCACGGCGACAGGGGGCCGGAGAGACCCAGTACTTC
NA	TRBV19	TRBJ1-2	NA	14	CASSQTGGIGGYTF	TGTGCCAGTAGTCAAACGGGGGGCATCGGTGGCTACACCTTC
NA	TRBV7-3	TRBJ2-7	NA	15	CASSLLPGESSEQYF	TGTGCCAGCAGCTTACTCCCGGGAGAGTCCTCCGAGCAGTACTTC
NA	TRBV1	TRBJ2-4	NA	14	CTSSLEAIPPDSYF	TGCACCAGCAGCTTAGAGGCCATCCCACCCGACTCTTACTTC
NA	TRBV19	TRBJ1-2	NA	14	CASFGGEVRYGYTF	TGTGCCAGTTTCGGGGGGGAAGTTCGCTATGGCTACACCTTC
NA	TRBV11-2	TRBJ2-1	few	12	CASSLTGNEQFF	TGTGCCAGCAGCTTAACGGGAAATGAGCAGTTCTTC
NA	TRBV19	TRBJ2-2	few	16	CASTPQGQANTGELFF	TGTGCCAGTACCCCGCAGGGGCAGGCGAACACCGGGGAGCTGTTTTTT
NA	TRBV30	TRBJ1-1	few	13	CAWSRDLNTEAFF	TGTGCCTGGAGTCGAGACTTGAACACTGAAGCTTTCTTT
TRBD2	TRBV9	TRBJ2-5	NA	17	CASSVGLAGGPQETQYF	TGTGCCAGCAGCGTAGGGCTAGCGGGGGGCCCTCAAGAGACCCAGTACTTC
TRBD1	TRBV5-1	TRBJ2-3	NA	17	CASSWTGTGMGADTQYF	TGCGCCAGCAGCTGGACCGGGACAGGGATGGGGGCAGATACGCAGTATTTT
NA	TRBV5-1	TRBJ2-7	NA	14	CASSWESTSYEQYF	TGCGCCAGCAGCTGGGAGTCGACGTCCTACGAGCAGTACTTC
TRBD1	TRBV2	TRBJ1-1	NA	14	CASMGRGLTTEAFF	TGTGCCAGCATGGGCAGGGGGTTGACCACTGAAGCTTTCTTT
NA	TRBV28	TRBJ2-3	NA	15	CASSPGLKVTDTQYF	TGTGCCAGCAGTCCGGGACTGAAGGTCACAGATACGCAGTATTTT
TRBD1	TRBV29-1	TRBJ1-2	few	13	CSPSGQGADGYTF	TGCAGCCCGAGCGGACAGGGAGCTGATGGCTACACCTTC
NA	TRBV7-9	TRBJ2-7	NA	14	CASSSQGDHYEQYF	TGTGCCAGCAGCTCACAGGGTGACCATTACGAGCAGTACTTC
NA	TRBV7-6	TRBJ2-1	few	12	CASSLWGDEQFF	TGTGCCAGCAGCCTTTGGGGGGATGAGCAGTTCTTC
TRBD1	TRBV19	TRBJ2-6	few	15	CATKTGAAGANVLTF	TGTGCCACTAAGACAGGGGCGGCCGGGGCCAACGTCCTGACTTTC
TRBD1	TRBV12-5	TRBJ1-2	once	13	CASGPGGYGGYTF	TGTGCTAGTGGTCCAGGGGGTTACGGAGGCTACACCTTC
NA	TRBV6-5	TRBJ2-5	NA	14	CASSSSGLQETQYF	TGTGCCAGCAGTAGTAGCGGTCTCCAAGAGACCCAGTACTTC
NA	TRBV28	TRBJ2-7	once	13	CASSFHGSGEQYF	TGTGCCAGCAGTTTCCACGGGAGTGGCGAGCAGTACTTC
NA	TRBV2	TRBJ2-5	few	11	CASSQDFPQYF	TGTGCCAGCAGTCAGGACTTTCCCCAGTACTTC
TRBD1	TRBV19	TRBJ2-3	NA	15	CASSNRQGTSDTQYF	TGTGCCAGTAGTAACCGACAGGGGACATCAGATACGCAGTATTTT
NA	TRBV7-2	TRBJ1-2	few	13	CASSQQGPWGYTF	TGTGCCAGCAGCCAACAGGGACCGTGGGGCTACACCTTC
TRBD1	TRBV7-9	TRBJ1-1	few	16	CASSYGTGRMNTEAFF	TGTGCCAGCAGCTACGGGACAGGGCGAATGAACACTGAAGCTTTCTTT
TRBD1	TRBV7-9	TRBJ1-1	NA	13	CASSATGGTEAFF	TGTGCCAGCAGCGCGACAGGGGGTACTGAAGCTTTCTTT
TRBD2	TRBV10-3	TRBJ2-5	few	14	CAIRTAGGQETQYF	TGTGCCATCAGAACAGCGGGAGGGCAAGAGACCCAGTACTTC
TRBD2	TRBV5-6	TRBJ2-1	NA	16	CASSPPGLAGGHKQFF	TGTGCCAGCAGCCCCCCGGGACTAGCGGGAGGGCATAAGCAGTTCTTC
TRBD2	TRBV7-2	TRBJ2-7	few	15	CASSLGGTSNYEQYF	TGTGCCAGCAGCTTAGGAGGGACTAGCAACTACGAGCAGTACTTC
TRBD2	TRBV30	TRBJ2-1	NA	14	CAWSFGGSRDEQFF	TGTGCCTGGAGTTTTGGCGGGAGTAGGGATGAGCAGTTCTTC
TRBD1	TRBV7-8	TRBJ1-2	few	14	CASSLVDRVDGYTF	TGTGCCAGCAGCTTAGTAGACAGGGTGGATGGCTACACCTTC
TRBD2	TRBV30	TRBJ2-7	few	16	CAWSGPRREGRYEQYF	TGTGCCTGGAGTGGTCCACGGAGGGAGGGCCGGTACGAGCAGTACTTC
TRBD1	TRBV30	TRBJ2-3	few	16	CAWSRGTGGTEDTQYF	TGTGCCTGGAGTAGGGGGACAGGGGGGACTGAAGATACGCAGTATTTT
TRBD2	TRBV19	TRBJ2-5	NA	16	CASSIGGGRWQETQYF	TGTGCCAGTAGTATCGGCGGGGGGCGCTGGCAAGAGACCCAGTACTTC
NA	TRBV4-1	TRBJ2-3	few	18	CASSQGRAGLTGLDTQYF	TGCGCCAGCAGCCAAGGGCGGGCGGGCCTTACGGGCCTAGATACGCAGTATTTT
NA	TRBV11-2	TRBJ2-5	few	14	CASSLWELQETQYF	TGTGCCAGCAGCTTATGGGAGCTCCAAGAGACCCAGTACTTC